Listed below are T cell receptor beta chains from one sample, sequenced in a study of T cell responses to AZD1222 COVID-19 vaccine. Assay used: immunoSEQ multiplex PCR; TCRdb lists only in-frame clones, some missing. The sample has around 130,000 clones, just under 95% seen once; the top ten hold around 7%. Sequenced here: peripheral blood, sampled on day 0 of AZD1222 vaccination. These receptors were collected from an adult in good health. Both conserved end residues are part of each CDR3. D genes are given only for firm matches. Size is stated for part of the rows, as once, few or many counts, or as a class when the clone is expanded.

j_call: TRBJ2-7; d_call: -; clone_size: -; v_call: TRBV10-3; cdr3_nt: TGTGCCATCAGTGGTCCGGAATACGAGCAGTACTTC; cdr3_aa: CAISGPEYEQYF
j_call: TRBJ2-7; d_call: -; clone_size: -; v_call: TRBV9; cdr3_nt: TGTGCCAGCAGCACGGACGGAAGCTCCTACGAGCAGTACTTC; cdr3_aa: CASSTDGSSYEQYF
j_call: TRBJ2-1; d_call: -; clone_size: -; v_call: TRBV2; cdr3_nt: TGTGCCAGCAGTGGGACTGCCCGAAGCTCCTACAATGAGCAGTTCTTC; cdr3_aa: CASSGTARSSYNEQFF
j_call: TRBJ1-3; d_call: -; clone_size: -; v_call: TRBV7-8; cdr3_nt: TGTGCCAGCAGCCTCCGGACCGTCTCTGGAAACACCATATATTTT; cdr3_aa: CASSLRTVSGNTIYF
j_call: TRBJ1-2; d_call: -; clone_size: -; v_call: TRBV6-6; cdr3_nt: TGTGCCAGCATCCCAGGGGTGGCCCTAGGAGGCTACACCTTC; cdr3_aa: CASIPGVALGGYTF
j_call: TRBJ2-1; d_call: TRBD2; clone_size: -; v_call: TRBV7-3; cdr3_nt: TGTGCCAGCAGCTTAATAGATAGCGGGCCCTTTACCAATGAGCAGTTCTTC; cdr3_aa: CASSLIDSGPFTNEQFF
j_call: TRBJ2-3; d_call: -; clone_size: -; v_call: TRBV19; cdr3_nt: TGTGCCAGTAGTACCCCGGACCAAATCTCATGGTATTTT; cdr3_aa: CASSTPDQISWYF
j_call: TRBJ1-3; d_call: -; clone_size: once; v_call: TRBV2; cdr3_nt: TGTGCCAGCAGTGAAGCGTTCAGGACCATCTCTGGAAACACCATATATTTT; cdr3_aa: CASSEAFRTISGNTIYF
j_call: TRBJ1-2; d_call: -; clone_size: -; v_call: TRBV14; cdr3_nt: TGTGCCAGCAGCCAAGTGCAAAATCCAGCCTCACATGGCTACACCTTC; cdr3_aa: CASSQVQNPASHGYTF
j_call: TRBJ1-4; d_call: -; clone_size: -; v_call: TRBV5-4; cdr3_nt: TGTGCCAGCAGCACCCGCGCAGGGGCAACTAATGAAAAACTGTTTTTT; cdr3_aa: CASSTRAGATNEKLFF
j_call: TRBJ1-1; d_call: -; clone_size: once; v_call: TRBV18; cdr3_nt: TGTGCCAGCTCACTCCAAAATGAAGCTTTCTTT; cdr3_aa: CASSLQNEAFF
j_call: TRBJ2-1; d_call: -; clone_size: -; v_call: TRBV7-2; cdr3_nt: TGTGCCAGCAGCTTGGGGGAATCTAGCTCCTACAATGAGCAGTTCTTC; cdr3_aa: CASSLGESSSYNEQFF
j_call: TRBJ2-7; d_call: -; clone_size: -; v_call: TRBV4-1; cdr3_nt: TGCGCCAGCAGCCAAGGCGGGACGCTTACCTACGAGCAGTACTTC; cdr3_aa: CASSQGGTLTYEQYF
j_call: TRBJ1-4; d_call: -; clone_size: -; v_call: TRBV21-1; cdr3_nt: TGTGCCAGCAGCAGACACAGGATGGCTAATGAAAAACTGTTTTTT; cdr3_aa: CASSRHRMANEKLFF
j_call: TRBJ1-1; d_call: -; clone_size: -; v_call: TRBV7-9; cdr3_nt: TGTGCCAGCAGCCTTCAGGCTGAAGCTTTCTTT; cdr3_aa: CASSLQAEAFF
j_call: TRBJ1-2; d_call: -; clone_size: -; v_call: TRBV4-3; cdr3_nt: TGCGCCAGCAGCCAAGGGCCGGCTCTCTATGGCTACACCTTC; cdr3_aa: CASSQGPALYGYTF
j_call: TRBJ1-1; d_call: -; clone_size: -; v_call: TRBV7-9; cdr3_nt: TGTGCCAGCGGAGGTCCAGGGGTTGGTATTGTTGAAGCTTTCTTT; cdr3_aa: CASGGPGVGIVEAFF
j_call: TRBJ2-7; d_call: -; clone_size: -; v_call: TRBV7-9; cdr3_nt: TGTGCCAGCAGCTTGCAAGCTAGCCGAACCTACGAGCAGTACTTC; cdr3_aa: CASSLQASRTYEQYF
j_call: TRBJ1-3; d_call: TRBD1; clone_size: once; v_call: TRBV10-3; cdr3_nt: TGTGCCATCAGTGAGCCAGGGGGCTTGGAAAACACCATATATTTT; cdr3_aa: CAISEPGGLENTIYF
j_call: TRBJ1-1; d_call: -; clone_size: -; v_call: TRBV5-6; cdr3_nt: TGTGCCAGCAGCTTGGGGGGAAACACTGAAGCTTTCTTT; cdr3_aa: CASSLGGNTEAFF
j_call: TRBJ1-1; d_call: -; clone_size: -; v_call: TRBV6-2/TRBV6-3; cdr3_nt: TGTGCCAGCAGTCCGACTCAGGGATACACTGAAGCTTTCTTT; cdr3_aa: CASSPTQGYTEAFF
j_call: TRBJ2-3; d_call: -; clone_size: -; v_call: TRBV2; cdr3_nt: TGTGCCACTGTCACGCGGGACGGCACAGATACGCAGTATTTT; cdr3_aa: CATVTRDGTDTQYF
j_call: TRBJ2-7; d_call: TRBD2; clone_size: few; v_call: TRBV20-1; cdr3_nt: TGCAGTGCTAGTGTAAGTCCGGGCCAGCGGGAGGCCAGACCCTACGAGCAGTACTTC; cdr3_aa: CSASVSPGQREARPYEQYF
j_call: TRBJ2-1; d_call: -; clone_size: -; v_call: TRBV29-1; cdr3_nt: TGCAGCGTTGAAAAGATGAGGCGGGCTACCTACAATGAGCAGTTCTTC; cdr3_aa: CSVEKMRRATYNEQFF
j_call: TRBJ2-7; d_call: TRBD2; clone_size: -; v_call: TRBV11-3; cdr3_nt: TGTGCCAGCAGCTTCGGGTCGGGAGGAGCTAACGAGCAGTACTTC; cdr3_aa: CASSFGSGGANEQYF
j_call: TRBJ2-5; d_call: -; clone_size: -; v_call: TRBV5-6; cdr3_nt: TGTGCCAGCAGCTTTTGGCGGAAAGAGACCCAGTACTTC; cdr3_aa: CASSFWRKETQYF
j_call: TRBJ1-5; d_call: TRBD1; clone_size: -; v_call: TRBV4-2; cdr3_nt: TGTGCCAGCAGCCAAGATAAGGGCGGTCGCGACAGGGACAATCAGCCCCAGCATTTT; cdr3_aa: CASSQDKGGRDRDNQPQHF
j_call: TRBJ2-7; d_call: -; clone_size: -; v_call: TRBV2; cdr3_nt: TGTGCCAGCCATACAGGGTTATCAGGCGAGCAGTACTTC; cdr3_aa: CASHTGLSGEQYF
j_call: TRBJ2-7; d_call: -; clone_size: -; v_call: TRBV5-4; cdr3_nt: TGTGCCAGCGGGGTAGCTAGCAGCTACGAGCAGTACTTC; cdr3_aa: CASGVASSYEQYF
j_call: TRBJ1-2; d_call: TRBD1; clone_size: -; v_call: TRBV19; cdr3_nt: TGTGCCAGTAGTGCCAACGACTTGGACAGGGTCTATGGCTACACCTTC; cdr3_aa: CASSANDLDRVYGYTF
j_call: TRBJ1-3; d_call: -; clone_size: -; v_call: TRBV29-1; cdr3_nt: TGCAGCGTTGAAGACGGGCTCGAGGATACTGGAAACACCATATATTTT; cdr3_aa: CSVEDGLEDTGNTIYF
j_call: TRBJ2-3; d_call: TRBD1; clone_size: -; v_call: TRBV19; cdr3_nt: TGTGCCAGTAGATCCGGGACAGCTAGCACAGATACGCAGTATTTT; cdr3_aa: CASRSGTASTDTQYF
j_call: TRBJ2-3; d_call: -; clone_size: -; v_call: TRBV6-4; cdr3_nt: TGTGCCAGCAGTGAGGGTGGTCGGAGTGCAGATACGCAGTATTTT; cdr3_aa: CASSEGGRSADTQYF
j_call: TRBJ1-5; d_call: -; clone_size: -; v_call: TRBV12-3/TRBV12-4; cdr3_nt: TGTGCCAGCAGTCGCGCCCCTCAGCCCCAGCATTTT; cdr3_aa: CASSRAPQPQHF
j_call: TRBJ1-6; d_call: -; clone_size: -; v_call: TRBV7-8; cdr3_nt: TGTGCCAGCAGCTTTCAGAATAATTCACCCCTCCACTTT; cdr3_aa: CASSFQNNSPLHF
j_call: TRBJ1-2; d_call: -; clone_size: -; v_call: TRBV28; cdr3_nt: TGTGCCAGCAGTTTATGGGGCCGGGGCGCCAACGCATATGGCTACACCTTC; cdr3_aa: CASSLWGRGANAYGYTF
j_call: TRBJ1-4; d_call: -; clone_size: -; v_call: TRBV5-6; cdr3_nt: TGTGCCAGCAGCTTTTTCCTACAGTACCCGAATGAAAAACTGTTTTTT; cdr3_aa: CASSFFLQYPNEKLFF